This T cell receptor beta chain is from a study of CD8+CD57+ T cells in acquired aplastic anemia. In the study overall: Healthy CD8+ samples averaged around 12 million reads.

General observations from the study: Patients and controls were not found to differ significantly in CD8+ Simpson's diversity. About 29 shared CD8+ CDR3s appeared highly expressed within patients' immunodominant clones.

TCR beta VDJ combinations and CDR3 sequences were profiled from genomic DNA. TCRdb called the reads again in MiXCR, with one record for every CDR3 protein. Here the sample spans about 210,000 distinct CDR3 sequences, about 59% being singletons. This clonotype turned up a few times. Its antigen is unidentified. A much bigger clone sits one base away, suggesting this may be a read error. CDR3 length equals 16 residues. Looked up from germline, CDR1 is SGHAT and CDR2 is FQDESV (reference sequence). The clonotype comes from a human donor in good health. The chain uses TRBV11-1 and TRBJ2-3; tentative D call: TRBD2 (5 bases). Sequences were obtained from sorted CD4+, CD8+, or CD8+CD57+ T cells (not recorded which) from PBMCs. CDR3 nucleotide sequence: TGTGCCAGCAGCTTAGCCCCCTCCCCTAGCACAGATGCGCAGTATTTT. Protein sequence: CASSLAPSPSTDAQYF.